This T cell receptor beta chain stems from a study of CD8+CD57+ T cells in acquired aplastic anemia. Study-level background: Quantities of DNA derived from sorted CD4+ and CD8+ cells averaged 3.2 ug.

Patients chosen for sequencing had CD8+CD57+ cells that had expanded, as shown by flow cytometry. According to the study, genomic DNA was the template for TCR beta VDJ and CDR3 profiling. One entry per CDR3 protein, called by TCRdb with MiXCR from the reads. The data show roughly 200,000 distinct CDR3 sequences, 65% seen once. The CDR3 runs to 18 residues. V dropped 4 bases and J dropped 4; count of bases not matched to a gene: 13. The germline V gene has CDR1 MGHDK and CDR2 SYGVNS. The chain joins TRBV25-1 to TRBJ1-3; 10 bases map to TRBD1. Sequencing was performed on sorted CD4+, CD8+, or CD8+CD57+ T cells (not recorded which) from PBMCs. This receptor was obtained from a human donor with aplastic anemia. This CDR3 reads CASSGPSDRGLVGNTIYF. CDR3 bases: TGTGCCAGCAGTGGCCCCTCTGACAGGGGGCTAGTAGGAAACACCATATATTTT.